The clone carrying this TCR beta chain was recorded once. Original handling: Reference gene primer amplification yielded estimated nucleated cell counts. Sequencing was performed with immunoSEQ multiplex PCR; in TCRdb, only in-frame clones are kept and a portion is missing. V and J calls and clone size are given by that table; D and trimming were obtained from the DNA. The sample lists a few hundred thousand clones; approximately 88% were seen once. This record belongs to a study of blood T cell repertoires in COVID-19. Study in general: COVID-19 samples from acute and convalescent phases originated in the United States, Italy and Spain. The analysed material was cDNA or gDNA that came from T cells, B-cell-depleted T cells, or PBMCs.

Seattle's enrolled individuals joined amid active infection and were then monitored longitudinally. The V gene end was trimmed by 0 bases and the J gene end by 5 bases; junction bases not matched to a gene: 13. Germline V gene data show CDR1 as SGDLS and CDR2 as YYNGEE. The CDR3 totals 17 residues. The TCR was taken from a woman aged 30 to 39 with COVID-19, enrolled during active disease. Sequencing input: peripheral blood. The chain has TRBV9 and TRBJ2-5; TRBD2 matches at 7 bases. In DNA form, the CDR3 reads TGTGCCAGCAGCGTAGCCGGGGGACTATCTGGAGGGGAGACCCAGTACTTC. Translated, it gives CASSVAGGLSGGETQYF.